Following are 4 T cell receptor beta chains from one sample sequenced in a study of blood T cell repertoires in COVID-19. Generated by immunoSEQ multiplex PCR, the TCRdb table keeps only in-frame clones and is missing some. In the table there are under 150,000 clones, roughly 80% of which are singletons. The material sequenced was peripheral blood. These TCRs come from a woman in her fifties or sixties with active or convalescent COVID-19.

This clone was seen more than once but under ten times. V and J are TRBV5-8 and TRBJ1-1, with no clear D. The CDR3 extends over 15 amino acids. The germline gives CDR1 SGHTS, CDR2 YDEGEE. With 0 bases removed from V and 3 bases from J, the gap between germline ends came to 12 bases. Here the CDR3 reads CASSLEGSRYTEAFF. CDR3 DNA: TGTGCCAGCAGCTTGGAAGGTTCTAGGTACACTGAAGCTTTCTTT.

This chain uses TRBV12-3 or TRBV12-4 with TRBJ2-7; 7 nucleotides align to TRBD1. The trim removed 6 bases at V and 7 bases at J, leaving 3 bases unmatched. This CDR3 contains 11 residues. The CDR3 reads CASSSGGEQYF. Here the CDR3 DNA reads TGTGCCAGCAGCTCAGGGGGAGAGCAGTACTTC.

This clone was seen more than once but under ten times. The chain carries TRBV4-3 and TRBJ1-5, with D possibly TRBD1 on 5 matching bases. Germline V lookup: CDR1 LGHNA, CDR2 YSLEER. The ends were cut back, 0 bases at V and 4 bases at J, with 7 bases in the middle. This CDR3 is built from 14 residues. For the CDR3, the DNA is TGCGCCAGCAGCCAAGATGGGGGGAATCAGCCCCAGCATTTT. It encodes CASSQDGGNQPQHF.

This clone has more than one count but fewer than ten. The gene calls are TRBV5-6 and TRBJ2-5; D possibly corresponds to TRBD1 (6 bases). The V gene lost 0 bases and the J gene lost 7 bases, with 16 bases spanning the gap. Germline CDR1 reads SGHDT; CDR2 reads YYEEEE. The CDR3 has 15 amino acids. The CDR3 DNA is TGTGCCAGCAGCTTGGCAGGACAGACGACGGGGACCCAGTACTTC. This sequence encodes CASSLAGQTTGTQYF.